Listed below are T cell receptor beta chains from one sample, sequenced in a study of blood T cell repertoires in COVID-19. The repertoire was sequenced with immunoSEQ multiplex PCR; TCRdb's copy has only in-frame clones and lacks some. The sample carries under 200,000 clones, about 85% recorded once. Sequencing was done on a sample of peripheral blood. The source of these receptors is an elderly woman in a cohort sampled during active or convalescent COVID-19. CDR3s include the opening cysteine and the closing phenylalanine or tryptophan. Fields, in order: V gene, J gene, D gene, clone size, CDR3 DNA, CDR3 protein. The D gene is left open where the match is weak. Only some rows state a clone size, as once, few, many or a class for expanded clones.

>TRBV29-1|TRBJ1-2|.|.
TGCAGCGTTGACCCAAGTTCAGGGGCCGGCTATGGCTACACCTTC
CSVDPSSGAGYGYTF
>TRBV7-2|TRBJ1-5|TRBD1|.
TGTGCCAGCAGCTTAGCGGTACTGACAGGGGGCAATCAGCCCCAGCATTTT
CASSLAVLTGGNQPQHF
>TRBV4-1|TRBJ1-5|TRBD1|.
TGCGCCAGCAGCCGACAGGGCGGTCAGCCCCAGCATTTT
CASSRQGGQPQHF
>TRBV4-1|TRBJ1-1|.|.
TGCGCCAGCAGCCAGGAGTGGGGGGTTTACACTGAAGCTTTCTTT
CASSQEWGVYTEAFF
>TRBV18|TRBJ1-4|.|.
TGTGCCAGCTCACCACCTACCGCGTCTAATGAAAAACTGTTTTTT
CASSPPTASNEKLFF
>TRBV7-9|TRBJ2-2|.|.
TGTGCCAGCAGCTTAAAGGGAGGGGGCACCGGGGAGCTGTTTTTT
CASSLKGGGTGELFF
>TRBV28|TRBJ1-2|TRBD1|.
TGTGCCAGCAGTTTCTATGCCAGGGACAGGGGGCATGGCTACACCTTC
CASSFYARDRGHGYTF
>TRBV5-1|TRBJ2-5|TRBD2|.
TGCGCCAGCAGCTTGGATTTAGCGGGAGGAAGAGAGACCCAGTACTTC
CASSLDLAGGRETQYF
>TRBV27|TRBJ2-1|.|few
TGTGCCAGCAGCCGACTGAGCCTCTACAATGAGCAGTTCTTC
CASSRLSLYNEQFF
>TRBV14|TRBJ2-2|TRBD2|.
TGTGCCAGCAGCCAAGTCTCGGGGACTAAAGTTACCGGGGAGCTGTTTTTT
CASSQVSGTKVTGELFF
>TRBV4-3|TRBJ1-1|TRBD1|once
TGCGCCAGCAGCCGGGACAGGGGGGTTTACACTGAAGCTTTCTTT
CASSRDRGVYTEAFF